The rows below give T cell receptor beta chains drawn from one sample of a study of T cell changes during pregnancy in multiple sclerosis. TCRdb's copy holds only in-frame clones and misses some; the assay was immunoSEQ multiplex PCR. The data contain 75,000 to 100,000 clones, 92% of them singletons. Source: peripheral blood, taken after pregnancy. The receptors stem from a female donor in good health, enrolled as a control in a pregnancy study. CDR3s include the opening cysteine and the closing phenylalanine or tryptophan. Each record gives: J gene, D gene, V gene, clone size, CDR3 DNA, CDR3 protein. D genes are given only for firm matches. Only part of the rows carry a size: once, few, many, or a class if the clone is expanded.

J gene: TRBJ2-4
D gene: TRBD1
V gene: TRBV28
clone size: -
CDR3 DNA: TGTGCCAGCAGTGACAGGGTTTGGGACATTCAGTACTTC
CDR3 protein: CASSDRVWDIQYF

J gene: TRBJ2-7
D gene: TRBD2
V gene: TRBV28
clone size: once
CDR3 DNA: TGTGCCAGCAGTTGGACTAGCGCGAACTACGAGCAGTACTTC
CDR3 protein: CASSWTSANYEQYF

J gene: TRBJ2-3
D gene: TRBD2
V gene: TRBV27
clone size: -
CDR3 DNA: TGTGCCAGCAGTTTTTTCGGCGGGGGGGTTGGGGATACGCAGTATTTT
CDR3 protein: CASSFFGGGVGDTQYF

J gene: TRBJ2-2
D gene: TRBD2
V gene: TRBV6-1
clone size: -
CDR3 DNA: TGTGCCAGCATAGCGGGGACCAACACCGGGGAGCTGTTTTTT
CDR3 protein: CASIAGTNTGELFF

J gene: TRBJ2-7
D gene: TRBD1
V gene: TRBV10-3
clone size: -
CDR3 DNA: TGTGCCATCAGTGAGGGGGACAGCTCCTACGAGCAGTACTTC
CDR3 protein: CAISEGDSSYEQYF

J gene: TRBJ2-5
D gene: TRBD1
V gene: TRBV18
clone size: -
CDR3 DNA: TGTGCCAGCTCACCGGGACAGGGGTCGGAGACCCAGTACTTC
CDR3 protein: CASSPGQGSETQYF

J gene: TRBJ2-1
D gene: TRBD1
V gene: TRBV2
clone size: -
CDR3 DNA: TGTGCCAGCAGGAGGGACAGTTTCTACAATGAGCAGTTCTTC
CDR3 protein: CASRRDSFYNEQFF

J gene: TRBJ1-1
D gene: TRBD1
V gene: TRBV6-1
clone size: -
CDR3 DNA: TGTGCCAGCAGGGGGGGACAGTCGAACACTGAAGCTTTCTTT
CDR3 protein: CASRGGQSNTEAFF

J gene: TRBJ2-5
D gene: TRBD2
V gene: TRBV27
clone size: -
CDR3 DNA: TGTGCCAGCAGTTCCCGACTAGCAGGAGAGACCCAGTACTTC
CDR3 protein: CASSSRLAGETQYF

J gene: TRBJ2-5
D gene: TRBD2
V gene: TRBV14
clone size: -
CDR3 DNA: TGTGCCAGCAGCCGGACGGGGGGACAAGAGACCCAGTACTTC
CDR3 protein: CASSRTGGQETQYF

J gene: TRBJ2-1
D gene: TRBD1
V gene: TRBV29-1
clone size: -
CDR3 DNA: TGCAGCGTTGAGGGTTCTGTCCTACAGGGGGCCTACAATGAGCAGTTCTTC
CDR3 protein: CSVEGSVLQGAYNEQFF

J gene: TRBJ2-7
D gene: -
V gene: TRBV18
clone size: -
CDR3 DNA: TGTGCCAGCTCTCCCGCCCAGGGTGTAAGCTCCTACGAGCAGTACTTC
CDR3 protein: CASSPAQGVSSYEQYF

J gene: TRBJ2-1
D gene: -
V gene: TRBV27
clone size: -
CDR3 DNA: TGTGCCAGCAGAGTAATCGGGACTTTTGTTGAGAGGAATGAGCAGTTCTTC
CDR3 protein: CASRVIGTFVERNEQFF

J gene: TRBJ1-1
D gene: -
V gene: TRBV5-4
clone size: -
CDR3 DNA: TGTGCCAGCAGCTGGAAAATCCGGGACTCCAATGAAGCTTTCTTT
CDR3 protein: CASSWKIRDSNEAFF

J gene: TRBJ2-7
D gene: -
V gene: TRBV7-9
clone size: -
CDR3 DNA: TGTGCCAGCAGCTCAAGACAGCCTATCGAGCAGTACTTC
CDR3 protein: CASSSRQPIEQYF

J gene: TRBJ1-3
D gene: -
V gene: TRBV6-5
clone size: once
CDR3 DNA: TGTGCCAGCAGTTACTCCCCAGAGGGAGGAAACACCATATATTTT
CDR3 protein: CASSYSPEGGNTIYF

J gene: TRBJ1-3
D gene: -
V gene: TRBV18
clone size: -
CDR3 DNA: TGTGCCAGCTCACCAATCTCGACCTTTGGGGGCAACACCATATATTTT
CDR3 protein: CASSPISTFGGNTIYF

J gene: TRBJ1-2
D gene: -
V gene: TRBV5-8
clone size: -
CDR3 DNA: TGTGCCAGCAGCTTCACTGGCACAGCAAACTATGGCTACACCTTC
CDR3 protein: CASSFTGTANYGYTF

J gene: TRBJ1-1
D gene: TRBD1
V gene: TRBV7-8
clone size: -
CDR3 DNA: TGTGCCAGCAGCCAGACAGGGAGAAGCACTGAAGCTTTCTTT
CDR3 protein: CASSQTGRSTEAFF

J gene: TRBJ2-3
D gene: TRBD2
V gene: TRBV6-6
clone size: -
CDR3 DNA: TGTGCCAGCAGTGTCGGACTAGCGGGCTGGGAGACGCAGTATTTT
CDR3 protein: CASSVGLAGWETQYF

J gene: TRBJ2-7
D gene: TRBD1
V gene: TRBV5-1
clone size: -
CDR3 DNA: TGCGCCAGCAGCTCCCGGGGACAGGGGGCACGCGAGCAGTACTTC
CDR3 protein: CASSSRGQGAREQYF

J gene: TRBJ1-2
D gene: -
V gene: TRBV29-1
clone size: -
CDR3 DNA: TGCAGCGTCGGGAGTAACTATGGCTACACCTTC
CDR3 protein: CSVGSNYGYTF

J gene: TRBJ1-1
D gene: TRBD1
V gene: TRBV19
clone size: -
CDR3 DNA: TGTGCCAGTAGTCCAGGGACAGGGAGGACTGAAGCTTTCTTT
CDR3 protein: CASSPGTGRTEAFF

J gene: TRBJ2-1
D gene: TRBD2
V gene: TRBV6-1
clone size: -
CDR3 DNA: TGTGCCAGCAGGGAGGGTAGCGGGATGTCGCTCTTC
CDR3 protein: CASREGSGMSLF

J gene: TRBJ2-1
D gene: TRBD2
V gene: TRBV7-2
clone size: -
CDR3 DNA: TGTGCCAGCAGCTCCAGGACTAGCGGGGGTAATGAGCAGTTCTTC
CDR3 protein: CASSSRTSGGNEQFF

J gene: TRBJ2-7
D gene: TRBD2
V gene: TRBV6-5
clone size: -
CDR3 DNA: TGTGCCAGCAGGGGAGGGGAGAACTACGAGCAGTACTTC
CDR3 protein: CASRGGENYEQYF

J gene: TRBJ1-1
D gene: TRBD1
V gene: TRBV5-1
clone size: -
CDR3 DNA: TGCGCCAGCAGCTTGTGGGCAGGGGGCACTGAAGCTTTCTTT
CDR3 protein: CASSLWAGGTEAFF

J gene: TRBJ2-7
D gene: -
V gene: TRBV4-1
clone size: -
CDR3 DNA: TGCGCCAGCAGCCAAAGTACAGGTGGATACGAGCAGTACTTC
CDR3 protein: CASSQSTGGYEQYF

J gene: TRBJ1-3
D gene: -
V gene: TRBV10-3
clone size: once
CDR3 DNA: TGTGCCATCAGTGAACAAGCTGGAAACACCATATATTTT
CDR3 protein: CAISEQAGNTIYF

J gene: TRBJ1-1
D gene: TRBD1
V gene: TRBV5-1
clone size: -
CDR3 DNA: TGCGCCAGCAGCCCCTTCGGACAGGGACGGGAAGCTTTCTTT
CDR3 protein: CASSPFGQGREAFF

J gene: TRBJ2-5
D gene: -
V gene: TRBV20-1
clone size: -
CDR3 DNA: TGCAGTGCTAGAGGGCCAGAGACCCAGTACTTC
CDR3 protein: CSARGPETQYF

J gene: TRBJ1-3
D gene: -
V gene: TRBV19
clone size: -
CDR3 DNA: TGTGCCAGTAGTATTGCGGTGAGCTCTGGAAACACCATATATTTT
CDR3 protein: CASSIAVSSGNTIYF

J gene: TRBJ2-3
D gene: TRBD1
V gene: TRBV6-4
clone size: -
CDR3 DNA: TGTGCCAGCAGCCCTCGGGACAGCAGCTACACAGATACGCAGTATTTT
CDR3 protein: CASSPRDSSYTDTQYF

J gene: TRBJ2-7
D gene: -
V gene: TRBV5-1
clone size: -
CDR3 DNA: TGCGCCAGCAGCCGACTAGACTCCTACGAGCAGTACTTC
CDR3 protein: CASSRLDSYEQYF

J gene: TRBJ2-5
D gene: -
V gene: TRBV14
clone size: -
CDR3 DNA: TGTGCCAGCAGCCACAACAAGGGGTCCATATTCGGGACCCAGTACTTC
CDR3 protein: CASSHNKGSIFGTQYF

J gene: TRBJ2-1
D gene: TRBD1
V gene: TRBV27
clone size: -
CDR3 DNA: TGTGCCAGCAGTTTAGGGGACAGGGGGGTTGAGCAGTTCTTC
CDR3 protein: CASSLGDRGVEQFF

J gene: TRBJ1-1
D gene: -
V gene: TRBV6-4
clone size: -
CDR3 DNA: TGTGCCAGCAGTGACTCGAGAATTGGGGAGGGCACTGAAGCTTTCTTT
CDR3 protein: CASSDSRIGEGTEAFF

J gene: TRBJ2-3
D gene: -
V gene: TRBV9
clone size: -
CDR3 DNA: TGTGCCAGCAGCGTAGGACTCCATACCACAGATACGCAGTATTTT
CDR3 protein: CASSVGLHTTDTQYF

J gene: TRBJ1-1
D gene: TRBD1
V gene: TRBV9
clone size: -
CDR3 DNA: TGTGCCAGCAGCGTACAACCTACAGGGGGGTACACTGAAGCTTTCTTT
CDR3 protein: CASSVQPTGGYTEAFF

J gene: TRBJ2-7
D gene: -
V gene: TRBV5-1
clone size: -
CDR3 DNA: TGCGCCAGCGGTCAGGGTGGTAGGGTCCACGAGCAGTACTTC
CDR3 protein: CASGQGGRVHEQYF

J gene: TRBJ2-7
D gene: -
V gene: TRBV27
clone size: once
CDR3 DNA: TGTGCCAGCAGTTTAGGGCAGGGGAACCACGAGCAGTACTTC
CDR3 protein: CASSLGQGNHEQYF

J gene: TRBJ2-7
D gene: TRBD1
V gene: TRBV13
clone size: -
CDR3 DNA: TGTGCCAGCAGTCCCGGGACAGGAGAAAACTACGAGCAGTACTTC
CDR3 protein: CASSPGTGENYEQYF

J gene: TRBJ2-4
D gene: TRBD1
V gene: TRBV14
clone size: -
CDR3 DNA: TGTGCCAGCAGCTGGACAGGGAGAAACATTCAGTACTTC
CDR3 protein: CASSWTGRNIQYF

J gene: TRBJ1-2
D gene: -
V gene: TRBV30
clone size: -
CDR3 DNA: TGTGCCTGGAGTGTTGAGGACTATGGCTACACCTTC
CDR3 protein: CAWSVEDYGYTF

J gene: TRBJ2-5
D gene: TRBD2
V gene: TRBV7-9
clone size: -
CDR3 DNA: TGTGCCAGCAGCTCGCGGGGGGGGGCAGAGACCCAGTACTTC
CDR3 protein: CASSSRGGAETQYF

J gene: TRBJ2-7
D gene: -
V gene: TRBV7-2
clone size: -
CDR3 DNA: TGTGCCAGCAGCCTCGGGACTGATCTAGTCTACGAGCAGTACTTC
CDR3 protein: CASSLGTDLVYEQYF

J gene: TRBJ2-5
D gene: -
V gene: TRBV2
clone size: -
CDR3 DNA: TGTGCCAGCAGCCAGTATCTGTACCAAGAGACCCAGTACTTC
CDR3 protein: CASSQYLYQETQYF

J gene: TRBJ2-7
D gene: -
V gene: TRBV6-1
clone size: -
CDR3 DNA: TGTGCCAGCACCACGGTCTGGGAGCAGTACTTC
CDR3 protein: CASTTVWEQYF

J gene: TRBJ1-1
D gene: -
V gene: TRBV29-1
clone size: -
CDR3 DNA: TGCAGCGTTTCAGGGATTATGTACACTGAAGCTTTCTTT
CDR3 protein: CSVSGIMYTEAFF

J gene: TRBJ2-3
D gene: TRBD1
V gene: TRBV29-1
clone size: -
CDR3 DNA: TGCAGCGTTGGGGGGACCCAGGGGGGCACAGATACGCAGTATTTT
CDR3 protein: CSVGGTQGGTDTQYF

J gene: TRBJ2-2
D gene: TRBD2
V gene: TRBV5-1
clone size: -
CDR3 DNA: TGCGCCAGCGGACTAGCGGGGGCTATGAACACCGGGGAGCTGTTTTTT
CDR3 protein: CASGLAGAMNTGELFF

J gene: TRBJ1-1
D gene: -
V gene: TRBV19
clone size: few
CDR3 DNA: TGTGCCAGTAATCATGCAGGGGACACTGAAGCTTTCTTT
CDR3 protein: CASNHAGDTEAFF

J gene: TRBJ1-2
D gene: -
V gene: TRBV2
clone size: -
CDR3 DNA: TGTGCCAGCAGTGAAGGTCCAATTAACTATGGCTACACCTTC
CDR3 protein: CASSEGPINYGYTF

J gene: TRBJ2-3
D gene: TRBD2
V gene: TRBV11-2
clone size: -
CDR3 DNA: TGTGCCAGCAGATCCCTTAGCGGGGGGAGCACAGATACGCAGTATTTT
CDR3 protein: CASRSLSGGSTDTQYF